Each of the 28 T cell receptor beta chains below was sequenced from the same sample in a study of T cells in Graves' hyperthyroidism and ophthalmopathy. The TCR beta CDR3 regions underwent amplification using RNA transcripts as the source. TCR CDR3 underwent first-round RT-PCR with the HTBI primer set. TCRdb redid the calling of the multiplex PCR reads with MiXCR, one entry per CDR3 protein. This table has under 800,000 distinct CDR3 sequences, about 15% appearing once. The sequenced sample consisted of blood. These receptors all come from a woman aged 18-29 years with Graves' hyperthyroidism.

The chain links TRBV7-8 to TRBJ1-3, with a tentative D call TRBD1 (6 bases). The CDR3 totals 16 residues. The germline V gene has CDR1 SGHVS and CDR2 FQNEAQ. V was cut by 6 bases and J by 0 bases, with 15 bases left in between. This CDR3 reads CASSSQGILSGNTIYF. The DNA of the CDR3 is TGTGCCAGCAGTTCACAGGGAATACTCTCTGGAAACACCATATATTTT.

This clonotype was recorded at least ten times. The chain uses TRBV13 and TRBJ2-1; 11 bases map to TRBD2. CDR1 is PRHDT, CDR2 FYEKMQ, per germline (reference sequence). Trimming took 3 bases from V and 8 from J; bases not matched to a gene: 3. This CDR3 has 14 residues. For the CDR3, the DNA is TGTGCCAGCAGCTTTGGGACTAGCGGATATGAGCAGTTCTTC. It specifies CASSFGTSGYEQFF.

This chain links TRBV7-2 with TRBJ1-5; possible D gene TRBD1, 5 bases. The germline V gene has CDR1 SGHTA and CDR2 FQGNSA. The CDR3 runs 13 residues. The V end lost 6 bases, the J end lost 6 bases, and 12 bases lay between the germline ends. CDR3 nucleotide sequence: TGTGCCAGCAGTTTCAGGGAGAGTCAGCCCCAGCATTTT. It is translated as CASSFRESQPQHF.

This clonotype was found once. The CDR3 protein is CASNYRGSLVDEQYF. CDR3 sequence (DNA): TGTGCCAGCAACTACAGGGGGAGCCTGGTGGACGAGCAGTACTTC. The V and J genes are TRBV2 and TRBJ2-7, with TRBD1 identical over 8 bases. CDR1 is SNHLY and CDR2 is FYNNEI in the germline V gene. CDR3 size: 15 residues. V was pared by 7 bases and J by 5 bases, with 13 bases of the junction left unmatched.

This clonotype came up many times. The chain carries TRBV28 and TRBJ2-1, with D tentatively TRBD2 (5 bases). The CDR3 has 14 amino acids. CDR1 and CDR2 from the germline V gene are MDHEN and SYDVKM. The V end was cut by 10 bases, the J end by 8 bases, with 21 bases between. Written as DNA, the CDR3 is TGTGCCACCAATCGGGGAATACGGTCCCATGAGCAGTTCTTC. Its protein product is CATNRGIRSHEQFF.

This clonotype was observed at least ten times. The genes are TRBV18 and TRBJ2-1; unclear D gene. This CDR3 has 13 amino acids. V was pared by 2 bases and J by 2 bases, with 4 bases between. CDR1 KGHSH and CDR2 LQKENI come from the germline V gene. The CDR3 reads CASSPSAYNEQFF. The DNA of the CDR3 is TGTGCCAGCTCACCATCGGCCTACAATGAGCAGTTCTTC.

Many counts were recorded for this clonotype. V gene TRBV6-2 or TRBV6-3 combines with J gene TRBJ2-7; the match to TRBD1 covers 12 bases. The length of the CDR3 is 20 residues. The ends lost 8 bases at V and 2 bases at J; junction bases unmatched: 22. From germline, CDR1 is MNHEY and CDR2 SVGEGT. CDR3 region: CASAKGTGGFAGLVPYEQYF. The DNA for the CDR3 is TGTGCCAGCGCTAAGGGGACAGGGGGCTTTGCGGGACTAGTTCCCTACGAGCAGTACTTC.

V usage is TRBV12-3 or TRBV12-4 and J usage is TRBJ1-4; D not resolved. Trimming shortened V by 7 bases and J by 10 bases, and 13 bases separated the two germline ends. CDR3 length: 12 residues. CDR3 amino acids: CASTSLAGKLFF. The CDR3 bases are TGTGCCAGCACCTCCCTGGCGGGAAAACTGTTTTTT.

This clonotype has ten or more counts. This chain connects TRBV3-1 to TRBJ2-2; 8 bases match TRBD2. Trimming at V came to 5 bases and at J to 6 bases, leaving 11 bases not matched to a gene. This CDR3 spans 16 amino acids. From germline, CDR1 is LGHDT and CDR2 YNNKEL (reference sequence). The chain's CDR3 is CASSTLSSGRAGELFF. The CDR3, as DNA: TGTGCCAGCAGCACCTTATCCAGCGGGAGAGCCGGGGAGCTGTTTTTT.

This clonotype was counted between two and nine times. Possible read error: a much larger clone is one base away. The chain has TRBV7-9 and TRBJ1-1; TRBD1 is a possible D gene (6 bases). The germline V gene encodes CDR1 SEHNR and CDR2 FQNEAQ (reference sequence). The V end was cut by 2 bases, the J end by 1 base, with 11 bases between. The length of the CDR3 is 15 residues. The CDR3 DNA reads TGTGCCAGCAGCTTAAGGGACACCGCGAACACTGAAGCTTTCTTT. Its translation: CASSLRDTANTEAFF.

The CDR3 here is CASSVGEANTEAFF. In nucleotides, the CDR3 is TGTGCCAGCAGCGTAGGAGAGGCTAACACTGAAGCTTTCTTT. The gene calls are TRBV9 and TRBJ1-1, with unresolved D. Germline V CDR1 and CDR2: SGDLS, YYNGEE. The CDR3 sequence is 14 residues long. Trimming removed 0 bases at V and 2 bases at J, with 8 bases between.

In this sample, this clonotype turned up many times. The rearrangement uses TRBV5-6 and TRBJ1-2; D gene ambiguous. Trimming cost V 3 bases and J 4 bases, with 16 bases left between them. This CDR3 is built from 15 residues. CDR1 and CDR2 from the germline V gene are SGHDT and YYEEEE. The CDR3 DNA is TGTGCCAGCAGCTCAAGGAATTTGGGCCCCTATGGCTACACCTTC. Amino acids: CASSSRNLGPYGYTF.

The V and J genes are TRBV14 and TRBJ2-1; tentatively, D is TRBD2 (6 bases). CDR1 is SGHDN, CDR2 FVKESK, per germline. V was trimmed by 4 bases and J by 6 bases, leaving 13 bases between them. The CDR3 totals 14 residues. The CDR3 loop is CASSLIRGFNEQFF. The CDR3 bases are TGTGCCAGCAGCCTCATCCGGGGGTTCAATGAGCAGTTCTTC.

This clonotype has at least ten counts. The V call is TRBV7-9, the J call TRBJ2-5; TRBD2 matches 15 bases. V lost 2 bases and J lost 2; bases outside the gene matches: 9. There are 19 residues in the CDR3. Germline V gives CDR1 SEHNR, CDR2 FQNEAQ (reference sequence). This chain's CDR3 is CASSLWTSGRGVHQETQYF. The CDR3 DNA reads TGTGCCAGCAGCTTATGGACTAGCGGGAGGGGTGTACATCAAGAGACCCAGTACTTC.

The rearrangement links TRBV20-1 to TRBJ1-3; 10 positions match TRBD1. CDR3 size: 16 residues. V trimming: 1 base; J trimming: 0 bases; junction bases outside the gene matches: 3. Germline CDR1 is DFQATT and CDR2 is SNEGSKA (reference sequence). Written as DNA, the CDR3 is TGCAGTGCTAGAGGACAGGGGGCCCTCTCTGGAAACACCATATATTTT. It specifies CSARGQGALSGNTIYF.

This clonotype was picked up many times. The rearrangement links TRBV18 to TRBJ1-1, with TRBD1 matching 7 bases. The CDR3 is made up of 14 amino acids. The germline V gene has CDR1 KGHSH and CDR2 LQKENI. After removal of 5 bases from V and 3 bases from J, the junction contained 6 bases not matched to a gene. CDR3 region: CASSFRDSYTEAFF. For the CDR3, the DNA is TGTGCCAGCTCATTCCGGGACAGCTACACTGAAGCTTTCTTT.

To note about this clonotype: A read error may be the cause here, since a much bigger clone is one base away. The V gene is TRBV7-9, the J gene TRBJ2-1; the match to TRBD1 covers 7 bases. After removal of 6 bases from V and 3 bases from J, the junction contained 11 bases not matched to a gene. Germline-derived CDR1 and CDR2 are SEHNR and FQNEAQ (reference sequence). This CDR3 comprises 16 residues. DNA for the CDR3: TGTGCCAGCAGACCGACAGGGCAAGGAATCTACAATGAGCAGTTCTTC. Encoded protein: CASRPTGQGIYNEQFF. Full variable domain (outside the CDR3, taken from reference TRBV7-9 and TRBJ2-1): DTGVSQNPRHKITKRGQNVTFRCDPISEHNRLYWYRQTLGQGPEFLTYFQNEAQLEKSRLLSDRFSAERPKGSFSTLEIQRTEQGDSAMYLCASRPTGQGIYNEQFFGPGTRLTVL.

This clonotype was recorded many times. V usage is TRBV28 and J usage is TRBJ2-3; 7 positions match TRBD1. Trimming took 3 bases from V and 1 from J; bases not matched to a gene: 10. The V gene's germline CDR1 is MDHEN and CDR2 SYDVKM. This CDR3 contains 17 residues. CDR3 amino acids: CASSFPPTGVGTDTQYF. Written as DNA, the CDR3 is TGTGCCAGCAGTTTCCCCCCTACAGGGGTGGGCACAGATACGCAGTATTTT.

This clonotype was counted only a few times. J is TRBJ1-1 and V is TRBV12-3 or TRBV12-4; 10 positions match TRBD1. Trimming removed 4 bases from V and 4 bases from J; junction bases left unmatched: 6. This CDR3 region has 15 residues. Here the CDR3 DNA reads TGTGCCAGCAGTTGGGGCGGGACAGGGGTCACTGAAGCTTTCTTT. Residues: CASSWGGTGVTEAFF.

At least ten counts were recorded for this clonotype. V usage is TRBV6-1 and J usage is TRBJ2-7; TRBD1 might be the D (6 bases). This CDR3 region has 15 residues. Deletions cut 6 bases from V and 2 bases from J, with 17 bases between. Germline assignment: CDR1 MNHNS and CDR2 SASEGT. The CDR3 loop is CASSRKGDPAYEQYF. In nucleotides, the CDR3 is TGTGCCAGCAGCCGCAAGGGGGACCCGGCCTACGAGCAGTACTTC.

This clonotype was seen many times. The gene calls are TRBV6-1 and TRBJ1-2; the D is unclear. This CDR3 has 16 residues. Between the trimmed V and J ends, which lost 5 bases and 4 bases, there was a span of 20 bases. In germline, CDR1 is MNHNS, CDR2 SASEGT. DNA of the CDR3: TGTGCCAGCAGTATCGCCGGGAAAACGGCAGCCTATGGCTACACCTTC. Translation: CASSIAGKTAAYGYTF.

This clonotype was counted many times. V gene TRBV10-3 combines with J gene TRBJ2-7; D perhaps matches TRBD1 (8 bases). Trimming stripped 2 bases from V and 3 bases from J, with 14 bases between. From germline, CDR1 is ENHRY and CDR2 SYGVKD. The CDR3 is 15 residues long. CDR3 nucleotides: TGTGCCATCAGTGAGAGCGGGACAGGTCTCTACGAGCAGTACTTC. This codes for CAISESGTGLYEQYF.

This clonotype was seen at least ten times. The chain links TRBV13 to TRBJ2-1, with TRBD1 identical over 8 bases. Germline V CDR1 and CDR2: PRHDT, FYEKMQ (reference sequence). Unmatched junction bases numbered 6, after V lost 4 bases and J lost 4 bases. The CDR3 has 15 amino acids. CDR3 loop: CASSYDRGRYNEQFF. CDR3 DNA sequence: TGTGCCAGCAGCTATGACAGGGGACGTTACAATGAGCAGTTCTTC.

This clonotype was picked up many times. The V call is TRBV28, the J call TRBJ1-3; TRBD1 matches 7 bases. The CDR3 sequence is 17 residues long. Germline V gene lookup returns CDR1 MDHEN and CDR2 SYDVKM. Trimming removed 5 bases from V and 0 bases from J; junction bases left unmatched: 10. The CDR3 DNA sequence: TGTGCCAGCAGTCCAGGGGGTCCTACTATCTCTGGAAACACCATATATTTT. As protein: CASSPGGPTISGNTIYF. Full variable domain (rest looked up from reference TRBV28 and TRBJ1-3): DVKVTQSSRYLVKRTGEKVFLECVQDMDHENMFWYRQDPGLGLRLIYFSYDVKMKEKGDIPEGYSVSREKKERFSLILESASTNQTSMYLCASSPGGPTISGNTIYFGEGSWLTVV.

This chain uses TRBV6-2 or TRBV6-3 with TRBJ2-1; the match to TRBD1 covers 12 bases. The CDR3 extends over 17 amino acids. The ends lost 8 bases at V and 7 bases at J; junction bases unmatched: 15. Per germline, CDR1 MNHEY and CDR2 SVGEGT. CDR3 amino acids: CASLQFLGQGAGNEQFF. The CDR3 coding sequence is TGTGCCAGCCTTCAGTTTTTGGGACAGGGGGCTGGAAATGAGCAGTTCTTC.

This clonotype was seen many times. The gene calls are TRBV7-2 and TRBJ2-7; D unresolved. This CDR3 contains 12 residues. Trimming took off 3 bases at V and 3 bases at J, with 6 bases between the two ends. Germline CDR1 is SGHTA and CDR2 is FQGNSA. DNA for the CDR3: TGTGCCAGCAGCTTCTACGGCTACGAGCAGTACTTC. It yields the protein CASSFYGYEQYF. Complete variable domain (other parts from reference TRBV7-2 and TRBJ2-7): GAGVSQSPSNKVTEKGKDVELRCDPISGHTALYWYRQSLGQGLEFLIYFQGNSAPDKSGLPSDRFSAERTGGSVSTLTIQRTQQEDSAVYLCASSFYGYEQYFGPGTRLTVT.

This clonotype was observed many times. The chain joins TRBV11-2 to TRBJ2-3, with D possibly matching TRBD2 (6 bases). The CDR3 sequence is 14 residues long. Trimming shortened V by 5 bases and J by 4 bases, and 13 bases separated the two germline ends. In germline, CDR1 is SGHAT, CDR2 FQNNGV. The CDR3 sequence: CASSPPGVADTQYF. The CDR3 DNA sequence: TGTGCCAGCAGCCCCCCGGGAGTGGCAGATACGCAGTATTTT.

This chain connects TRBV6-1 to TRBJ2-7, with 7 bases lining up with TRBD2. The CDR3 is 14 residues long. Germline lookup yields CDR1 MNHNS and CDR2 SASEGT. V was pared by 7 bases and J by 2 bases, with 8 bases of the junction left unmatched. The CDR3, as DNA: TGTGCCAGCATCCGGGACTATTCCACCTACGAGCAGTACTTC. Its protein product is CASIRDYSTYEQYF.